A single sample is the source of the 26 T cell receptor beta chains below, sequenced in a study of blood T cell repertoires in COVID-19 (dated by TCRdb to the early 2020s). The library came from the immunoSEQ multiplex PCR assay. Drawn from immuneACCESS, this table holds only the in-frame rearrangements with V and J called that TCRdb kept. Clones are partly lost; checked studies trace under half to an unresolved V gene and leave the rest unexplained. A total of 150,000 or so clones appear in this sample, 92% of them only once. The ten biggest clones cover about 4.8% of the sample. Sequencing was performed on peripheral blood. All receptors derive from a man aged 25 to 45 with COVID-19, enrolled during active disease.

For this clone: A read error may account for a junction end that differs from germline. This rearrangement joins TRBV27 to TRBJ2-7; tentatively, D is TRBD1 (5 bases). Germline assignment: CDR1 MNHEY and CDR2 SMNVEV (reference sequence). The CDR3 contains 14 residues. The CDR3 here is CASSLSRVKDEQYF. CDR3 nucleotide sequence: TGTGCCAGTAGTTTAAGCAGGGTTAAGGACGAGCAGTACTTC.

The chain uses TRBV7-7 and TRBJ2-5, with TRBD1 as a possible D gene (5 bases). The germline CDR1 and CDR2 sequences are SSHAT and FNYEAQ (reference sequence). V was shortened by 1 base and J by 5 bases, with 11 bases between the two germline ends. This CDR3 has 14 amino acids. The CDR3, as DNA: TGTGCCAGCAGCTTAGGTGCCAGGGTGGAGACCCAGTACTTC. Protein: CASSLGARVETQYF.

The rearrangement joins TRBV25-1 to TRBJ1-2; possible D gene TRBD1, 6 bases. V was shortened by 2 bases and J by 3 bases, with 13 bases between the two germline ends. The CDR3 covers 15 residues. Germline values: CDR1 MGHDK, CDR2 SYGVNS. Here the CDR3 reads CASSEGGSLDYGYTF. CDR3 nucleotides: TGTGCCAGCAGTGAAGGGGGCTCCTTAGACTATGGCTACACCTTC.

V and J are TRBV30 and TRBJ1-2; possible D gene TRBD1, 6 bases. CDR1 and CDR2 (germline): GTSNPN, SVGIG (reference sequence). The CDR3 runs 11 residues. Between the trimmed V and J ends, which lost 1 base and 6 bases, there was a span of 6 bases. DNA for the CDR3: TGTGCCTGGAGTGACAGGGATGGCTACACCTTC. Its protein is CAWSDRDGYTF.

CDR3 nucleotides: TGTGCCAGCAGCTTGACTGGCGCAGGTGTTAGCACAGATACGCAGTATTTT. It yields the protein CASSLTGAGVSTDTQYF. The chain is built from TRBV5-6 and TRBJ2-3; D remains ambiguous. The CDR3 is 17 amino acids. The germline V gene encodes CDR1 SGHDT and CDR2 YYEEEE. Trimming removed 1 base from V and 0 bases from J, with 15 bases in between.

The chain combines TRBV11-2 with TRBJ2-1; D ambiguous. V lost 2 bases and J 6 bases, leaving 8 bases between the germline ends. The CDR3 is 13 amino acids. Germline CDR1 SGHAT, CDR2 FQNNGV. CDR3 coding DNA: TGTGCCAGCAGCTTAAGTAGCATCAATGAGCAGTTCTTC. This codes for CASSLSSINEQFF.

The chain is built from TRBV7-9 and TRBJ1-3; 7 positions agree with TRBD1. From germline, CDR1 is SEHNR and CDR2 FQNEAQ (reference sequence). The trim removed 5 bases at V and 0 bases at J, leaving 7 bases unmatched. The CDR3 covers 16 residues. As DNA, the CDR3 is TGTGCCAGCAGCCCCTGGGACAGTCCCTCTGGAAACACCATATATTTT. Encoded protein: CASSPWDSPSGNTIYF.

This chain joins TRBV6-5 and TRBJ2-7; 10 positions agree with TRBD1. Germline assignment: CDR1 MNHEY and CDR2 SVGAGI. V lost 7 bases and J lost 7; bases outside the gene matches: 7. The length of the CDR3 is 13 residues. The CDR3 DNA follows: TGTGCCAGCAAAAGACAGGGGGCTGGTGAGCAGTACTTC. It translates to CASKRQGAGEQYF.

V usage is TRBV12-3 or TRBV12-4 and J usage is TRBJ2-7; D is unclear. The V gene lost 4 bases and the J gene lost 5 bases, with 6 bases spanning the gap. The CDR3 consists of 11 residues. CDR3 region: CASSYRDEQYF. For the CDR3, the DNA is TGTGCCAGCAGTTACCGAGACGAGCAGTACTTC.

The CDR3 spells CASSSLGGVGYTF. CDR3 nucleotide sequence: TGTGCCAGCAGTTCCCTAGGGGGTGTGGGCTACACCTTC. The V and J genes are TRBV12-3 or TRBV12-4 and TRBJ1-2, with TRBD1 as a possible D gene (6 bases). This CDR3 contains 13 residues. The V and J ends lost 4 bases and 8 bases respectively, with 14 bases between them.

The gene calls are TRBV5-1 and TRBJ2-2, with 16 bases aligning to TRBD2. The CDR3 has 18 residues. J was trimmed by 0 bases and V by 2 bases; bases with no gene match: 1. Germline-derived CDR1 and CDR2 are SGHRS and YFSETQ. CDR3 sequence reads: CASSFGTSGRANTGELFF. In DNA form, the CDR3 reads TGCGCCAGCAGCTTCGGGACTAGCGGGAGGGCGAACACCGGGGAGCTGTTTTTT.

The table lists this clone with a count of one. V and J are TRBV6-2 or TRBV6-3 and TRBJ2-3, with 7 bases that match TRBD2. The CDR3 is 15 residues long. In germline, CDR1 is MNHEY, CDR2 SVGEGT. J gave up 6 bases and V 5 bases, and 11 bases lay outside the gene matches. In DNA, the CDR3 is TGTGCCAGCAGTGCTCACGTCCCCGGGGGGGATACGCAGTATTTT. It codes for CASSAHVPGGDTQYF.

V usage is TRBV6-5 and J usage is TRBJ1-1, with 7 positions matching TRBD1. The J segment lost 1 base and the V segment lost 6 bases, leaving 5 bases of the junction unmatched. Germline V lookup: CDR1 MNHEY, CDR2 SVGAGI. CDR3 length: 14 amino acids. The CDR3 reads CASRQGNENTEAFF. CDR3 coding DNA: TGTGCCAGCAGACAGGGGAATGAGAACACTGAAGCTTTCTTT.

The chain employs TRBV24-1 and TRBJ2-1; 11 nucleotides align to TRBD2. J gave up 0 bases and V 7 bases, and 10 bases lay outside the gene matches. Germline V lookup: CDR1 KGHDR, CDR2 SFDVKD. The CDR3 extends over 18 amino acids. Written as DNA, the CDR3 is TGTGCCACCAGCGAAATGACTAGCGGGACACCCTCCTACAATGAGCAGTTCTTC. It encodes CATSEMTSGTPSYNEQFF.

This clone was observed once. The chain has TRBV6-2 or TRBV6-3 and TRBJ1-5; TRBD1 agrees at 7 bases. Per the germline V gene, CDR1 is MNHEY and CDR2 is SVGEGT. The CDR3 consists of 20 residues. Trimming removed 2 bases from V and 0 bases from J; junction bases left unmatched: 16. This CDR3 is CASSYRNFRTGKYSNQPQHF. The CDR3 DNA sequence: TGTGCCAGCAGTTACAGGAACTTCAGGACAGGCAAATATAGCAATCAGCCCCAGCATTTT.

The genes are TRBV12-3 or TRBV12-4 and TRBJ2-7, with a possible D match to TRBD1 (6 bases). This CDR3 region has 13 residues. The V and J ends lost 2 bases and 3 bases respectively, with 8 bases between them. CDR3 amino acids: CASSLRGFYEQYF. CDR3 in DNA: TGTGCCAGCAGTTTAAGGGGGTTCTACGAGCAGTACTTC.

J is TRBJ2-7 and V is TRBV5-1; D possibly corresponds to TRBD1 (6 bases). Germline CDR1 and CDR2: SGHRS and YFSETQ. Trimming took off 1 base at V and 0 bases at J, with 14 bases between the two ends. The CDR3 has 16 residues. The CDR3 bases are TGCGCCAGCAGCTTGTTAGTGACAGGCAGCTCCTACGAGCAGTACTTC. Translating gives CASSLLVTGSSYEQYF.

The gene calls are TRBV7-3 and TRBJ2-7; D gene unclear. The CDR3 contains 13 residues. V shed 5 bases and J shed 1 base, with 9 bases lying between them. Germline values: CDR1 SGHTA, CDR2 FQGTGA. DNA for the CDR3: TGTGCCAGCAGCCCTGACGGGTCCTACGAGCAGTACTTC. As protein: CASSPDGSYEQYF.

The chain uses TRBV5-6 and TRBJ1-4, with a weak D call TRBD1 (6 bases). Trimming removed 0 bases from V and 6 bases from J, with 9 bases in between. Germline-derived CDR1 and CDR2 are SGHDT and YYEEEE. This CDR3 spans 14 amino acids. CDR3 sequence: CASSLGGGDEKLFF. The CDR3 region has the DNA TGTGCCAGCAGCTTGGGTGGGGGCGATGAAAAACTGTTTTTT.

The genes are TRBV20-1 and TRBJ1-2; D possibly corresponds to TRBD1 (5 bases). Trimming cost V 3 bases and J 4 bases, with 12 bases left between them. This CDR3 region has 13 residues. The germline V gene encodes CDR1 DFQATT and CDR2 SNEGSKA (reference sequence). The CDR3 protein is CSASGGGGYGYTF. CDR3 bases: TGCAGTGCTAGTGGCGGGGGGGGCTATGGCTACACCTTC.

CDR3 sequence reads: CASQQGTATNEKLFF. The CDR3 region has the DNA TGTGCTAGTCAACAGGGTACTGCAACTAATGAAAAACTGTTTTTT. The gene calls are TRBV12-5 and TRBJ1-4; a possible D gene is TRBD1 (6 bases). This CDR3 comprises 15 residues. Trimming took 8 bases from V and 0 from J, leaving 13 bases between them. CDR1 and CDR2 (germline): LGHNT, FRNRAP.

V is TRBV6-5 and J is TRBJ2-7; tentative D call: TRBD2 (5 bases). Germline V gene sequence: CDR1 MNHEY, CDR2 SVGAGI. Between the trimmed V and J ends, which lost 6 bases and 0 bases, there was a span of 12 bases. The CDR3 runs 14 residues. Written as DNA, the CDR3 is TGTGCCAGCAGCTTAGCGCCTTCCTCCTACGAGCAGTACTTC. It yields the protein CASSLAPSSYEQYF.

The J gene is TRBJ2-2, the V gene TRBV7-3; maybe TRBD2 (7 bases). This CDR3 contains 19 residues. Germline V gene lookup returns CDR1 SGHTA and CDR2 FQGTGA. V dropped 2 bases and J dropped 3 bases, with 22 bases sitting between them. The CDR3 loop is CASSLSLGAGARDTGELFF. The CDR3 DNA sequence: TGTGCCAGCAGCTTATCCCTGGGGGCGGGGGCCAGGGACACCGGGGAGCTGTTTTTT.

The V gene is TRBV21-1, the J gene TRBJ1-2. TRBV21-1 is marked as a pseudogene. The CDR3 sequence is 16 residues long. CDR3 nucleotides: TGTGCCAGCAGCCTATCAAAAGAGGTGGCTAACTATGGCTACACCTTC. Translated, it gives CASSLSKEVANYGYTF.

This clone has a handful of counts. The chain combines TRBV3-1 (or the pseudogene TRBV3-2) with TRBJ2-7; TRBD2 agrees at 7 bases. Trimming cost V 3 bases and J 7 bases; bases outside gene matches: 12. The CDR3 consists of 15 residues. The germline V gene encodes CDR1 LGHDT and CDR2 YNNKEL (reference sequence). The CDR3 bases are TGTGCCAGCAGCCAGGGTGGCGGGGGAAAGATTGAGCAGTACTTC. Protein product: CASSQGGGGKIEQYF.

The rearrangement links TRBV24-1 to TRBJ2-1, with 8 positions matching TRBD1. The CDR3 is 15 amino acids. Germline CDR1 KGHDR, CDR2 SFDVKD. Losses at the gene ends were 4 bases for V and 4 bases for J; bases not matched to a gene: 5. CDR3 DNA: TGTGCCACCAGTGACCCGGGACAGGTGTACAATGAGCAGTTCTTC. Protein sequence: CATSDPGQVYNEQFF.